The next 24 T cell receptor beta chains were all read from a single sample in a study of pediatric ulcerative colitis. Using immunoSEQ multiplex PCR, the repertoire was profiled, and TCRdb retains in-frame clones only, with some absent. The sample has some 60,000 clones, just over 75% seen once; the top ten hold around 5.2%. The sequenced sample was blood. The receptors stem from a boy between 10 and 17 years old with moderate ulcerative colitis.

The rearrangement uses TRBV11-3 and TRBJ2-5, with TRBD1 identical over 7 bases. This CDR3 has 14 amino acids. Germline assignment: CDR1 SGHNT and CDR2 YENEEA. Unmatched junction bases numbered 7, after V lost 4 bases and J lost 5 bases. As DNA, the CDR3 is TGTGCCAGCAGCTCATTAGACAGGGCGGAGACCCAGTACTTC. It encodes CASSSLDRAETQYF.

This clone was picked up one time. J is TRBJ2-3 and V is TRBV12-5; 11 bases line up with TRBD2. The V segment lost 3 bases and the J segment 3 bases; nucleotides outside the gene matches: 5. CDR3 size: 16 residues. Germline V gene lookup returns CDR1 LGHNT and CDR2 FRNRAP. CDR3 residues: CASGFSLAGGTDTQYF. In nucleotides, the CDR3 is TGTGCTAGTGGTTTCTCCCTAGCGGGGGGAACAGATACGCAGTATTTT.

The chain recombines TRBV5-1 with TRBJ1-4; D uncertain. Germline CDR1 reads SGHRS; CDR2 reads YFSETQ. Trimming pared 3 bases from V and 2 bases from J, leaving 8 bases between. There are 14 residues in the CDR3. This chain's CDR3 is CASSSSATNEKLFF. CDR3 DNA sequence: TGCGCCAGCAGCTCTTCTGCGACTAATGAAAAACTGTTTTTT.

This chain connects TRBV6-5 to TRBJ1-2, with D hard to call. Trimming shortened V by 3 bases and J by 3 bases, and 8 bases separated the two germline ends. This CDR3 comprises 13 residues. Germline CDR1 reads MNHEY; CDR2 reads SVGAGI. The CDR3 loop reads CASSYFRHYGYTF. CDR3 DNA: TGTGCCAGCAGTTATTTTCGACACTATGGCTACACCTTC.

This rearrangement joins TRBV2 to TRBJ2-2; TRBD2 matches 7 bases. The CDR3 covers 16 residues. CDR1 and CDR2 from the germline V gene are SNHLY and FYNNEI. The trim removed 6 bases at V and 4 bases at J, leaving 11 bases unmatched. As DNA, the CDR3 is TGTGCCAGCAGCGGACTGGTGGGGGAGGGCACCGGGGAGCTGTTTTTT. Residues: CASSGLVGEGTGELFF.

The V and J genes are TRBV7-2 and TRBJ2-7, with D tentatively TRBD1 (5 bases). The ends were cut back, 1 base at V and 1 base at J, with 11 bases in the middle. CDR1 and CDR2 (germline): SGHTA, FQGNSA. This CDR3 has 15 residues. The CDR3: CASSLGQPLSYEQYF. The CDR3 nucleotides are TGTGCCAGCAGCTTAGGACAGCCTCTATCCTACGAGCAGTACTTC.

This clone was detected once. The V call is TRBV9, the J call TRBJ2-7, with no clear D. The CDR3 covers 13 residues. Germline V gene data show CDR1 as SGDLS and CDR2 as YYNGEE. The V gene lost 2 bases and the J gene lost 4 bases, with 10 bases spanning the gap. CDR3 in DNA: TGTGCCAGCAGCGTCCCCAGTCGTTACGAGCAGTACTTC. The encoded protein is CASSVPSRYEQYF.

The gene calls are TRBV5-4 and TRBJ1-2, with 11 bases matching TRBD1. The CDR3 covers 13 residues. The trim removed 4 bases at V and 6 bases at J, leaving 2 bases unmatched. Germline V gives CDR1 SGHNT, CDR2 YYREEE (reference sequence). CDR3: CASSTGQGDGYTF. DNA of the CDR3: TGTGCCAGCAGCACGGGACAGGGGGATGGCTACACCTTC. Full variable domain (missing parts from reference TRBV5-4 and TRBJ1-2): ETGVTQSPTHLIKTRGQQVTLRCSSQSGHNTVSWYQQALGQGPQFIFQYYREEENGRGNFPPRFSGLQFPNYSSELNVNALELDDSALYLCASSTGQGDGYTFGSGTRLTVV.

V usage is TRBV5-6 and J usage is TRBJ2-1; TRBD2 matches at 13 bases. The CDR3 totals 16 residues. The V segment lost 0 bases and the J segment 9 bases; nucleotides outside the gene matches: 6. Per the germline V gene, CDR1 is SGHDT and CDR2 is YYEEEE. As DNA, the CDR3 is TGTGCCAGCAGCTTGGCCGGACTAGCGGGAGTTGGTGAGCAGTTCTTC. Amino acids: CASSLAGLAGVGEQFF.

In nucleotides, the CDR3 is TGTGCTAGTGGTTTGGGTCGGGGAGGGGAGCTGTTTTTT. Translation gives CASGLGRGGELFF. The chain combines TRBV12-5 with TRBJ2-2; the D gene is possibly TRBD2 (5 bases). Germline V gene lookup returns CDR1 LGHNT and CDR2 FRNRAP. Trimming removed 1 base at V and 8 bases at J, with 8 bases between. The length of the CDR3 is 13 residues.

The rearrangement joins TRBV5-1 to TRBJ2-1; TRBD2 matches at 8 bases. The CDR3 spans 14 residues. After removal of 6 bases from V and 4 bases from J, the junction contained 6 bases not matched to a gene. Germline CDR1 reads SGHRS; CDR2 reads YFSETQ. The DNA of the CDR3 is TGCGCCAGCACCATCAGCGGGGGTTACAATGAGCAGTTCTTC. This gives the protein CASTISGGYNEQFF.

The V call is TRBV29-1, the J call TRBJ2-1, with D maybe TRBD2 (5 bases). Deletions cut 8 bases from V and 5 bases from J, with 13 bases between. The germline V gene has CDR1 SQVTM and CDR2 ANQGSEA. The CDR3 has 12 residues. CDR3 amino acids: CSPVARNNEQFF. The CDR3 DNA sequence: TGCAGCCCAGTAGCGAGAAACAATGAGCAGTTCTTC.

This clone was counted once. The chain joins TRBV15 to TRBJ2-7; D unresolved. The V gene's germline CDR1 is LNHNV and CDR2 YYDKDF (reference sequence). V was clipped by 0 bases and J by 3 bases, with 12 bases between them. The CDR3 runs 15 residues. The CDR3 nucleotides read TGTGCCACCAGCAGAGAAGGCCCCATGAGCTACGAGCAGTACTTC. Its protein product is CATSREGPMSYEQYF.

V usage is TRBV7-3 and J usage is TRBJ1-4; no reliable D call. Trimming took 1 base from V and 0 from J, leaving 6 bases between them. The V gene's germline CDR1 is SGHTA and CDR2 FQGTGA. This CDR3 region has 15 residues. The chain's CDR3 is CASSLRVATNEKLFF. For the CDR3, the DNA is TGTGCCAGCAGCTTAAGGGTTGCAACTAATGAAAAACTGTTTTTT.

The V gene is TRBV12-5, the J gene TRBJ2-7; possible D gene TRBD1, 6 bases. This CDR3 has 14 residues. Trimming left V 5 bases short and J 2 bases short, with 13 bases between. Germline values: CDR1 LGHNT, CDR2 FRNRAP. The chain's CDR3 is CASGKGHDPYEQYF. In DNA, the CDR3 is TGTGCTAGTGGTAAGGGACACGACCCCTACGAGCAGTACTTC.

The CDR3 loop is CASSRVGGLNEKLFF. CDR3 DNA: TGTGCCAGCAGCCGCGTCGGAGGGCTTAATGAAAAACTGTTTTTT. This chain connects TRBV7-2 to TRBJ1-4; D remains unclear. V lost 5 bases and J 4 bases, leaving 14 bases between the germline ends. The CDR3 contains 15 residues. Per germline, CDR1 SGHTA and CDR2 FQGNSA.

The V call is TRBV5-5, the J call TRBJ1-2; the D is unclear. Trimming removed 2 bases at V and 4 bases at J, with 6 bases between. The CDR3 runs 12 residues. Germline lookup yields CDR1 SGHKS and CDR2 YYEKEE (reference sequence). CDR3 nucleotides: TGTGCCAGCAGCTTAGAAGGCTATGGCTACACCTTC. It translates to CASSLEGYGYTF.

The chain recombines TRBV27 with TRBJ1-5, with D hard to call. Germline CDR1 and CDR2: MNHEY and SMNVEV (reference sequence). There are 14 residues in the CDR3. V was clipped by 3 bases and J by 0 bases, with 6 bases between them. The CDR3, as DNA: TGTGCCAGCAGTTTCCGGGATAGCAATCAGCCCCAGCATTTT. This encodes CASSFRDSNQPQHF.

This clone has only one observation. V and J are TRBV6-5 and TRBJ1-1; D is perhaps TRBD1 (5 bases). The germline V gene encodes CDR1 MNHEY and CDR2 SVGAGI. Trimming pared 6 bases from V and 2 bases from J, leaving 10 bases between. The CDR3 is made up of 13 amino acids. CDR3 sequence reads: CASRGGLNTEAFF. The CDR3 nucleotides read TGTGCCAGCAGGGGGGGACTTAACACTGAAGCTTTCTTT.

This rearrangement joins TRBV29-1 to TRBJ2-7; perhaps TRBD1 as D (6 bases). The length of the CDR3 is 13 residues. The germline V gene encodes CDR1 SQVTM and CDR2 ANQGSEA. Trimming pared 7 bases from V and 1 base from J, leaving 14 bases between. Here the CDR3 reads CSAFSGVSYEQYF. The CDR3 DNA reads as TGCAGCGCATTCTCAGGGGTTTCCTACGAGCAGTACTTC.

V usage is TRBV6-6 and J usage is TRBJ1-4; D is possibly TRBD1 (5 bases). Trimming stripped 7 bases from V and 0 bases from J, with 6 bases between. CDR1 MNHNY and CDR2 SVGAGI come from the germline V gene (reference sequence). This CDR3 has 13 amino acids. The CDR3 protein is CASKQATNEKLFF. In DNA, the CDR3 is TGTGCCAGCAAACAGGCAACTAATGAAAAACTGTTTTTT.

The chain employs TRBV5-4 and TRBJ2-3, with 14 bases matching TRBD2. This CDR3 region has 16 residues. With 4 bases clipped from V and 4 bases from J, the junction kept 5 bases outside the gene matches. Germline assignment: CDR1 SGHNT and CDR2 YYREEE (reference sequence). CDR3 loop: CASSPRLAGGADTQYF. The CDR3 DNA reads as TGTGCCAGCAGCCCCCGACTAGCGGGAGGGGCAGATACGCAGTATTTT. The full variable domain, its missing parts supplied by reference TRBV5-4 and TRBJ2-3, is ETGVTQSPTHLIKTRGQQVTLRCSSQSGHNTVSWYQQALGQGPQFIFQYYREEENGRGNFPPRFSGLQFPNYSSELNVNALELDDSALYLCASSPRLAGGADTQYFGPGTRLTVL.

The rearrangement links TRBV2 to TRBJ1-3, with TRBD1 identical over 9 bases. V shed 3 bases and J 0 bases; nucleotides not matched to a gene: 9. Germline V gene sequence: CDR1 SNHLY, CDR2 FYNNEI. The CDR3 length is 18 residues. The CDR3 sequence is CASSEGWGQGSSGNTIYF. CDR3 bases: TGTGCCAGCAGTGAGGGGTGGGGACAGGGTTCCTCTGGAAACACCATATATTTT. Filled out from reference TRBV2 and TRBJ1-3, the complete variable domain reads EPEVTQTPSHQVTQMGQEVILRCVPISNHLYFYWYRQILGQKVEFLVSFYNNEISEKSEIFDDQFSVERPDGSNFTLKIRSTKLEDSAMYFCASSEGWGQGSSGNTIYFGEGSWLTVV.

The chain joins TRBV5-1 to TRBJ2-7; 12 positions match TRBD2. From germline, CDR1 is SGHRS and CDR2 YFSETQ. J lost 6 bases, V lost 2 bases, and 6 bases had no gene match. The CDR3 totals 15 residues. The CDR3 DNA follows: TGCGCCAGCAGCTTTCTAGCGGGAGGGCCCGTCGAGCAGTACTTC. Its protein is CASSFLAGGPVEQYF.